The T cell receptor (beta chain) under discussion was sequenced for a study of shared clonotypes between healthy human individuals. Study summary: Donors, aged 18 to 49, were a couple of women and a few men. Study findings and constraints: As a rule, naive subsets had a larger estimated richness than memory subsets.

This clone has only one observation. Its antigen is unidentified. Other nucleotide sequences in the sample specify the same CDR3. CD8 cells classed as naive were CD45RO-negative and positively selected for CCR7, excluding terminally differentiated effector memory CD45RA+ cells. Evenly divided among several immunoSEQ plates was the genomic DNA of each subset. Sequencing was performed with immunoSEQ multiplex PCR; in TCRdb, only in-frame clones are kept and a portion is missing. This table has about 1.9 million clones, about 94% appearing once. The CDR3 covers 14 residues. Germline assignment: CDR1 MNHEY and CDR2 SMNVEV (reference sequence). The V end lost 2 bases, the J end lost 4 bases, and 11 bases lay between the germline ends.

The sample consisted of naive CD8+ T cells from PBMCs. This sequence was found in a man younger than 35 in good health. Some clones in this sample may be carry-over from other donors' samples. The genes are TRBV27 and TRBJ1-1, with D unclear. The CDR3 protein is CASSLRGMGTEAFF. CDR3 DNA sequence: TGTGCCAGCAGTTTAAGAGGGATGGGCACTGAAGCTTTCTTT.